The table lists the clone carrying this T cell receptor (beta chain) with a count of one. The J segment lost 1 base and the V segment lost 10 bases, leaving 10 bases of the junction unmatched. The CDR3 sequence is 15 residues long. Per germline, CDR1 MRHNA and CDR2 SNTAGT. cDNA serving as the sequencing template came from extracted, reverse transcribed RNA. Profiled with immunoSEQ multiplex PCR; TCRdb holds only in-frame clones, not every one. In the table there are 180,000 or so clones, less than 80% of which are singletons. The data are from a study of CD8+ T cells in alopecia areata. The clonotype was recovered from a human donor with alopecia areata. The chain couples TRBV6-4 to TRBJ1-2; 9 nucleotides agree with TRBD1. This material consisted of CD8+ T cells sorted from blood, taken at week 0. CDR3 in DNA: TGTGCCACCTGGAGGACAGGGGAGGGTAACTATGGCTACACCTTC. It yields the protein CATWRTGEGNYGYTF.